This section outlines one TCR beta chain sequence together with its context. The CDR3 loop spans 13 amino acids. Germline CDR1 is LGHNA and CDR2 is YSLEER. The ends lost 4 bases at V and 9 bases at J; junction bases unmatched: 5. In the study's own analysis: Quantification of nucleated cells was approximated via reference gene primer amplification. The repertoire was sequenced with immunoSEQ multiplex PCR; TCRdb's copy has only in-frame clones and lacks some. That table is the source of V, J and clone size, and D and trimming were worked out from the DNA. This table holds roughly 40,000 clones, approximately 90% found once. The data were taken from a study of blood T cell repertoires in COVID-19. Study-wide background: Acute-phase and convalescent COVID-19 samples originated in the United States, Italy and Spain. Sample material is recorded as cDNA or gDNA derived from T cells, B-cell-depleted T cells, or PBMCs.

The chain employs TRBV4-3 and TRBJ2-2; 7 positions agree with TRBD1. Specimen: peripheral blood. This receptor was obtained from a human donor in a cohort sampled during active COVID-19. CDR3 nucleotide sequence: TGCGCCAGCAGCCGGGACAGCACTCGGGAGCTGTTTTTT. It specifies CASSRDSTRELFF.